The next 13 T cell receptor beta chains were all read from a single sample in a study of CD8 T cells in Susac syndrome. The RNA, about 0.5 to 1 ug, was put through reverse transcription using random hexamers. Via MiXCR, TCRdb re-called the immunoSEQ multiplex PCR reads, giving one row per CDR3 protein. This table has about 200,000 distinct CDR3 sequences, about 95% appearing once. Sequencing was performed on CD4+ T cells from PBMCs. These receptors were obtained from a human donor with multiple sclerosis.

The chain uses TRBV20-1 and TRBJ1-1; 8 bases agree with TRBD1. The V and J ends lost 4 bases and 4 bases, in that order; junction bases with no gene match: 2. The germline V gene encodes CDR1 DFQATT and CDR2 SNEGSKA (reference sequence). The CDR3 contains 12 residues. The CDR3 here is CSANRGTTEAFF. CDR3 coding DNA: TGCAGTGCTAACAGGGGGACCACTGAAGCTTTCTTT.

The count of this clonotype is one. This chain links TRBV6-1 with TRBJ2-7; no definite D call. V lost 1 base, J lost 2 bases, and 9 bases lay in between. The germline CDR1 and CDR2 sequences are MNHNS and SASEGT. The CDR3 extends over 14 amino acids. CDR3: CASSEVGTTYEQYF. CDR3 in DNA: TGTGCCAGCAGTGAAGTCGGCACCACCTACGAGCAGTACTTC.

The chain carries TRBV5-8 and TRBJ2-7, with a weak D call TRBD1 (6 bases). The length of the CDR3 is 14 residues. V was pared by 4 bases and J by 3 bases, with 14 bases between. Germline lookup yields CDR1 SGHTS and CDR2 YDEGEE. The CDR3 DNA reads TGTGCCAGCAGCAAGGGACACCGGAGCTACGAGCAGTACTTC. This sequence encodes CASSKGHRSYEQYF. The variable domain in full, with the rest retrieved from reference TRBV5-8 and TRBJ2-7, is EAGVTQSPTHLIKTRGQQATLRCSPISGHTSVYWYQQALGLGLQFLLWYDEGEERNRGNFPPRFSGRQFPNYSSELNVNALELEDSALYLCASSKGHRSYEQYFGPGTRLTVT.

The DNA of the CDR3 is TGCAGTGCTAGAGATGAGGGACTAGCCCGCTACGAGCAGTACTTC. This translates into CSARDEGLARYEQYF. This chain uses TRBV20-1 with TRBJ2-7, with 9 bases that match TRBD2. Germline values: CDR1 DFQATT, CDR2 SNEGSKA (reference sequence). Germline trimming cut 0 bases from V and 3 bases from J; bases unmatched to any gene: 6. The CDR3 sequence is 15 residues long.

V usage is TRBV7-8 and J usage is TRBJ2-5; D is uncertain. Looked up from germline, CDR1 is SGHVS and CDR2 is FQNEAQ. CDR3 length: 11 amino acids. The V gene lost 6 bases and the J gene lost 5 bases, with 7 bases spanning the gap. The CDR3 bases are TGTGCCAGCAGGGCGTGGGAGACCCAGTACTTC. Protein sequence: CASRAWETQYF.

This clonotype was recorded a few times. The genes are TRBV7-9 and TRBJ2-7; D might be TRBD1 (6 bases). The CDR3 is 13 residues long. Looked up from germline, CDR1 is SEHNR and CDR2 is FQNEAQ (reference sequence). The V end lost 5 bases, the J end lost 6 bases, and 14 bases lay between the germline ends. This CDR3 reads CASSPSGTPEQYF. Here the CDR3 DNA reads TGTGCCAGCAGCCCTTCAGGGACACCCGAGCAGTACTTC. The variable domain in full, completed from reference TRBV7-9 and TRBJ2-7, reads DTGVSQNPRHKITKRGQNVTFRCDPISEHNRLYWYRQTLGQGPEFLTYFQNEAQLEKSRLLSDRFSAERPKGSFSTLEIQRTEQGDSAMYLCASSPSGTPEQYFGPGTRLTVT.

The chain recombines TRBV3-1 with TRBJ2-5; D gene unclear. With 4 bases removed from V and 4 bases from J, the gap between germline ends came to 13 bases. The CDR3 is made up of 14 amino acids. The V gene's germline CDR1 is LGHDT and CDR2 YNNKEL (reference sequence). The CDR3 DNA follows: TGTGCCAGCAGCCCACCTCTGGCCCCAGAGACCCAGTACTTC. This gives the protein CASSPPLAPETQYF.

The genes are TRBV2 and TRBJ1-1; 8 bases agree with TRBD1. Germline CDR1 reads SNHLY; CDR2 reads FYNNEI. The CDR3 contains 11 residues. V gave up 10 bases and J gave up 5 bases; unmatched junction bases: 3. In DNA form, the CDR3 reads TGTGCCAAACAGGGGGATACTGAAGCTTTCTTT. As protein: CAKQGDTEAFF.

This clonotype was picked up one time. V is TRBV20-1 and J is TRBJ2-3; tentative D call: TRBD2 (6 bases). The V gene's germline CDR1 is DFQATT and CDR2 SNEGSKA (reference sequence). The CDR3 totals 13 residues. CDR3 sequence: CSIGGLNTDTQYF. The DNA for the CDR3 is TGCAGCATAGGAGGGCTGAACACAGATACGCAGTATTTT.

This chain joins TRBV3-1 and TRBJ2-3; D possibly uses TRBD1 or TRBD2 (6 bases each). The germline V and J ends were trimmed by 6 bases and 2 bases, with 15 bases remaining between them. Germline-derived CDR1 and CDR2 are LGHDT and YNNKEL (reference sequence). This CDR3 has 15 residues. The CDR3: CASSSDSGYTDTQYF. For the CDR3, the DNA is TGTGCCAGCAGTTCGGACAGCGGGTACACAGATACGCAGTATTTT.

The gene calls are TRBV5-1 and TRBJ2-3; 8 bases are a match to TRBD2. V gave up 0 bases and J gave up 7 bases; unmatched junction bases: 7. CDR3 length: 15 amino acids. Germline lookup yields CDR1 SGHRS and CDR2 YFSETQ. The CDR3 DNA reads TGCGCCAGCAGCTTGGAAGCGGGAGTAATAAATACGCAGTATTTT. Amino acid sequence: CASSLEAGVINTQYF. Supplemented by reference TRBV5-1 and TRBJ2-3, the full variable domain reads KAGVTQTPRYLIKTRGQQVTLSCSPISGHRSVSWYQQTPGQGLQFLFEYFSETQRNKGNFPGRFSGRQFSNSRSEMNVSTLELGDSALYLCASSLEAGVINTQYFGPGTRLTVL.

This chain joins TRBV27 and TRBJ2-2, with D unresolved. Germline-derived CDR1 and CDR2 are MNHEY and SMNVEV (reference sequence). V was shortened by 8 bases and J by 7 bases, with 8 bases between the two germline ends. The CDR3 extends over 11 amino acids. The CDR3 loop reads CASQVRGELFF. CDR3 DNA sequence: TGTGCCAGCCAGGTTCGCGGGGAGCTGTTTTTT.

The V gene is TRBV5-1, the J gene TRBJ1-3, with 9 nucleotides matching TRBD1. The V segment lost 0 bases and the J segment 6 bases; nucleotides outside the gene matches: 1. The CDR3 spans 14 residues. The V gene's germline CDR1 is SGHRS and CDR2 YFSETQ. The CDR3 reads CASSLGTGANTIYF. Here the CDR3 DNA reads TGCGCCAGCAGCTTGGGGACAGGGGCAAACACCATATATTTT.